One sample yielded the 19 T cell receptor beta chains listed below, sequenced in a study of blood T cells in healthy people across ages. The second PCR ran roughly 7 to 12 cycles with a sample-barcoded 5' primer and J-beta primers. TCRdb re-called the 5' RACE reads with MiXCR, one entry per CDR3 protein. The sample holds hundreds of thousands of distinct CDR3 sequences, 25% seen once. The sample also formed part of further work on T cells of mothers and their children.

The sequenced sample consisted of blood. Receptor source: a boy under 18 in good health.

The sample holds a few counts of this clonotype. This rearrangement joins TRBV6-1 to TRBJ2-1; tentative D call: TRBD1 (5 bases). The V gene's germline CDR1 is MNHNS and CDR2 SASEGT. Trimming shortened V by 10 bases and J by 7 bases, and 20 bases separated the two germline ends. The CDR3 has 14 residues. The CDR3 loop reads CATGIGHNGNEQFF. In nucleotides, the CDR3 is TGTGCCACAGGTATCGGACACAATGGGAATGAGCAGTTCTTC.

The chain carries TRBV2 and TRBJ2-5; D unresolved. Gene TRBJ2-7 matches the end of the DNA better, so the J call may be wrong. Per germline, CDR1 SNHLY and CDR2 FYNNEI. The CDR3 extends over 12 amino acids. The CDR3 sequence is CASSEPAYEQYF. CDR3 coding DNA: TGTGCCAGCAGTGAACCGGCCTACGAGCAGTACTTC.

The chain carries TRBV14 and TRBJ1-6; D is uncertain. Deletions cut 0 bases from V and 10 bases from J, with 13 bases between. Germline assignment: CDR1 SGHDN and CDR2 FVKESK. The CDR3 has 15 amino acids. CDR3 nucleotide sequence: TGTGCCAGCAGCCAAGAAGGGCCTCTGTGGTCACCCCTCCACTTT. Translated: CASSQEGPLWSPLHF.

This clonotype has a handful of counts. CDR3 DNA sequence: TGTGCCAGCAGCTTCCCCGCGGGAGGGCCCGGGGAGCTGTTTTTT. Amino acid sequence: CASSFPAGGPGELFF. The genes are TRBV5-4 and TRBJ2-2, with 9 bases lining up with TRBD2. The CDR3 runs 15 residues. V dropped 2 bases and J dropped 6; count of bases not matched to a gene: 5. Germline lookup yields CDR1 SGHNT and CDR2 YYREEE (reference sequence).

V and J are TRBV11-2 and TRBJ2-5; D may be TRBD1 (5 bases). The closer fit of TRBJ2-7 to the DNA end suggests the J call may be wrong. Germline V gene sequence: CDR1 SGHAT, CDR2 FQNNGV. The CDR3 extends over 13 amino acids. CDR3 sequence reads: CASSYQGPYEQYF. The CDR3 DNA reads TGTGCCAGCAGCTACCAGGGTCCCTACGAGCAGTACTTC.

V is TRBV12-3 or TRBV12-4 and J is TRBJ1-2; D unclear. CDR3 size: 14 residues. Deletions cut 2 bases from V and 6 bases from J, with 13 bases between. CDR3 protein: CASSLRASWDGYTF. DNA of the CDR3: TGTGCCAGCAGTTTAAGGGCGTCCTGGGATGGCTACACCTTC.

This clonotype came up a few times. The chain joins TRBV6-6 to TRBJ1-1; a weak D match, TRBD1 (6 bases). V was trimmed by 5 bases and J by 7 bases, leaving 11 bases between them. This CDR3 has 12 amino acids. Germline V gene data show CDR1 as MNHNY and CDR2 as SVGAGI (reference sequence). The CDR3 protein is CASSKQGSEAFF. CDR3 in DNA: TGTGCCAGCAGTAAACAGGGAAGTGAAGCTTTCTTT.

In its sample, this clonotype was seen a few times. One junction end disagrees with the germline gene, perhaps due to a read error. As DNA, the CDR3 is TGTGCCAGCAGTTCTGCCTACGGGCAGTACTTC. Its translation: CASSSAYGQYF. This chain joins TRBV6-5 and TRBJ2-7; D unresolved. CDR1 and CDR2 (germline): MNHEY, SVGAGI. There are 11 residues in the CDR3.

V gene TRBV7-3 combines with J gene TRBJ2-1; no definite D call. Germline CDR1 SGHTA, CDR2 FQGTGA. V gave up 2 bases and J gave up 0 bases, with 14 bases separating them. This CDR3 comprises 17 residues. The CDR3: CASSLGSWQTSYNEQFF. The CDR3 nucleotides read TGTGCCAGCAGCTTAGGGTCCTGGCAGACCTCCTACAATGAGCAGTTCTTC. Based on the CDR3 plus reference TRBV7-3 and TRBJ2-1, the full variable domain is GAGVSQTPSNKVTEKGKYVELRCDPISGHTALYWYRQSLGQGPEFLIYFQGTGAADDSGLPNDRFFAVRPEGSVSTLKIQRTERGDSAVYLCASSLGSWQTSYNEQFFGPGTRLTVL.

This clonotype was counted once. V is TRBV20-1 and J is TRBJ2-3, with 10 bases aligning to TRBD2. In germline, CDR1 is DFQATT, CDR2 SNEGSKA (reference sequence). The V segment lost 0 bases and the J segment 5 bases; nucleotides outside the gene matches: 5. This CDR3 contains 15 residues. The CDR3 reads CSAREERGGLDTQYF. DNA of the CDR3: TGCAGTGCTAGAGAAGAGCGGGGGGGCTTAGATACGCAGTATTTT.

This clonotype was recorded a few times. The chain recombines TRBV12-3 or TRBV12-4 with TRBJ1-4, with D possibly matching TRBD1 (6 bases). The ends were cut back, 7 bases at V and 5 bases at J, with 14 bases in the middle. There are 14 residues in the CDR3. This chain's CDR3 is CASTLAGANEKLFF. In DNA form, the CDR3 reads TGTGCCAGCACTCTAGCGGGGGCGAATGAAAAACTGTTTTTT.

The chain employs TRBV3-1 and TRBJ2-1; D call uncertain. Trimming shortened V by 5 bases and J by 6 bases, and 17 bases separated the two germline ends. CDR1 and CDR2 (germline): LGHDT, YNNKEL (reference sequence). The CDR3 length is 15 residues. The CDR3 loop reads CASSVGSHTSNEQFF. Written as DNA, the CDR3 is TGTGCCAGCAGCGTCGGCTCACACACAAGCAATGAGCAGTTCTTC.

This clonotype was seen more than once but under ten times. This CDR3 is CATSRSRTSRAREQYF. DNA of the CDR3: TGTGCCACCAGCAGATCCAGGACTAGCAGGGCGCGCGAGCAGTACTTC. The chain recombines TRBV15 with TRBJ2-5, with 8 bases matching TRBD2. The DNA end lines up better with TRBJ2-7; the J call may be wrong. The CDR3 has 16 residues. CDR1 and CDR2 from the germline V gene are LNHNV and YYDKDF (reference sequence).

CDR3 nucleotide sequence: TGTGCCATAATGGGGGACAGTTCCTACGAGCAGTACTTC. The encoded protein is CAIMGDSSYEQYF. The V gene is TRBV10-3, the J gene TRBJ2-7, with 7 bases that match TRBD1. The trim removed 9 bases at V and 1 base at J, leaving 6 bases unmatched. CDR1 and CDR2 (germline): ENHRY, SYGVKD. The CDR3 runs to 13 residues.

A few counts support this clonotype. A junction boundary mismatches the germline segment, possibly from a read error. The chain couples TRBV7-2 to TRBJ2-3, with 9 nucleotides matching TRBD1. Germline CDR1 is SGHTA and CDR2 is FQGNSA. The CDR3 runs 14 residues. The CDR3: CASSLAQGADMQYF. CDR3 sequence (DNA): TGTGCCAGCAGCTTAGCACAGGGGGCAGATATGCAGTATTTT.

This chain uses TRBV7-2 with TRBJ1-2; D may be TRBD1 (6 bases). The CDR3 consists of 16 residues. Germline V gene lookup returns CDR1 SGHTA and CDR2 FQGNSA. V was cut by 5 bases and J by 3 bases, with 19 bases left in between. DNA for the CDR3: TGTGCCAGCAGCCGCCTCACCCCGAACAGGGACTATGGCTACACCTTC. Its translation: CASSRLTPNRDYGYTF.

This clonotype was recorded a few times. The gene calls are TRBV7-2 and TRBJ1-1, with unresolved D. CDR3 length: 14 amino acids. Per germline, CDR1 SGHTA and CDR2 FQGNSA. The V gene lost 8 bases and the J gene lost 0 bases, with 13 bases spanning the gap. The CDR3 DNA reads TGTGCCAGCCGGAAAGGGCGTTTGAACACTGAAGCTTTCTTT. Translating gives CASRKGRLNTEAFF.

V usage is TRBV20-1 and J usage is TRBJ2-5; tentatively, D is TRBD1 (6 bases). Trimming stripped 4 bases from V and 2 bases from J, with 11 bases between. The CDR3 length is 13 residues. Germline V gene lookup returns CDR1 DFQATT and CDR2 SNEGSKA (reference sequence). The CDR3 nucleotides are TGCAGTGCTATATCTGACAGGCAAGAGACCCAGTACTTC. It yields the protein CSAISDRQETQYF.

CDR3 DNA sequence: TGTGCCAGCAGTGCGGCTGGACTAGCGGGAGAGACCCAGTACTTC. Residues: CASSAAGLAGETQYF. V is TRBV2 and J is TRBJ2-1; 11 bases align to TRBD2. TRBJ2-5 matches the DNA end more closely, so the J call is doubtful. Germline V gene sequence: CDR1 SNHLY, CDR2 FYNNEI. This CDR3 comprises 15 residues.